A single sample is the source of the 7 T cell receptor beta chains below, sequenced in a study of blood T cell repertoires in COVID-19. Libraries were prepared by immunoSEQ multiplex PCR; TCRdb keeps only in-frame clonotypes and omits some of them. The sample yields around 42,000 clones, more than 70% seen once. The sample was peripheral blood. The receptors stem from a human donor in a cohort sampled during active COVID-19.

J is TRBJ2-3 and V is TRBV4-1, with D possibly being TRBD2 (6 bases). Germline CDR1 is MGHRA and CDR2 is YSYEKL. The CDR3 is 18 amino acids. Between the trimmed V and J ends, which lost 0 bases and 1 base, there was a span of 17 bases. CDR3 protein: CASSQEPPAGARTDTQYF. CDR3 in DNA: TGCGCCAGCAGCCAAGAACCACCAGCGGGTGCTCGCACAGATACGCAGTATTTT.

The CDR3 loop reads CASSPTRWGGREGTGELFF. CDR3 in DNA: TGTGCCAGCAGCCCGACCCGGTGGGGGGGGCGCGAGGGCACCGGGGAGCTGTTTTTT. The chain carries TRBV14 and TRBJ2-2; possibly TRBD2 for D (7 bases). V was pared by 4 bases and J by 4 bases, with 25 bases between. This CDR3 is 19 amino acids long. Germline V gene sequence: CDR1 SGHDN, CDR2 FVKESK. The entire variable domain, with the rest obtained from reference TRBV14 and TRBJ2-2, is as follows: EAGVTQFPSHSVIEKGQTVTLRCDPISGHDNLYWYRRVMGKEIKFLLHFVKESKQDESGMPNNRFLAERTGGTYSTLKVQPAELEDSGVYFCASSPTRWGGREGTGELFFGEGSRLTVL.

The chain joins TRBV18 to TRBJ1-5; tentative D call: TRBD1 (6 bases). The V end was cut by 2 bases, the J end by 6 bases, with 14 bases between. Germline lookup yields CDR1 KGHSH and CDR2 LQKENI. This CDR3 spans 15 amino acids. CDR3 nucleotide sequence: TGTGCCAGCTCACCAAGGGCAGGGGAAAGTCAGCCCCAGCATTTT. This encodes CASSPRAGESQPQHF.

The V call is TRBV11-2, the J call TRBJ2-7; 8 nucleotides align to TRBD2. CDR1 SGHAT and CDR2 FQNNGV come from the germline V gene. The CDR3 consists of 14 residues. Trimming at V came to 7 bases and at J to 2 bases, leaving 7 bases not matched to a gene. The CDR3 here is CASTLLRGAYEQYF. In nucleotides, the CDR3 is TGTGCCAGCACCCTGTTGCGGGGGGCCTACGAGCAGTACTTC.

The rearrangement links TRBV5-1 to TRBJ1-1; D might be TRBD1 (6 bases). CDR3 length equals 15 residues. Germline values: CDR1 SGHRS, CDR2 YFSETQ. V dropped 4 bases and J dropped 3 bases, with 16 bases sitting between them. The CDR3 protein is CASSIPTTGYTEAFF. Written as DNA, the CDR3 is TGCGCCAGCAGCATACCAACGACAGGTTACACTGAAGCTTTCTTT.

The genes are TRBV24-1 and TRBJ2-7, with 7 bases fitting TRBD1. Germline V gives CDR1 KGHDR, CDR2 SFDVKD. Trimming removed 4 bases from V and 3 bases from J; junction bases left unmatched: 2. This CDR3 region has 13 residues. The CDR3, as DNA: TGTGCCACCAGTGAATCAGGGGGCTACGAGCAGTACTTC. It translates to CATSESGGYEQYF.

The V and J genes are TRBV18 and TRBJ1-1, with D unresolved. V was trimmed by 1 base and J by 5 bases, leaving 11 bases between them. There are 14 residues in the CDR3. Looked up from germline, CDR1 is KGHSH and CDR2 is LQKENI. The CDR3 nucleotides read TGTGCCAGCTCACCACGGGATACGGGAACTGAAGCTTTCTTT. As protein: CASSPRDTGTEAFF.